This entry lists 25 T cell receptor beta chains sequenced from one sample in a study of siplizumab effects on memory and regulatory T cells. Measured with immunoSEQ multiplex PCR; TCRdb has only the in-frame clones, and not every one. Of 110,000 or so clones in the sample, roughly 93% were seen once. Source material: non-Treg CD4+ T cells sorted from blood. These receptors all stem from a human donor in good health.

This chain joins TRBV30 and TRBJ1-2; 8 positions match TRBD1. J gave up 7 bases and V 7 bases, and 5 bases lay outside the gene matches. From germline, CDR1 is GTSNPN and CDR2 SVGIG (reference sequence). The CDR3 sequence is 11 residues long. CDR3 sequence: CASGQGGGYTF. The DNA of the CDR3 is TGTGCCTCCGGACAGGGTGGTGGCTACACCTTC. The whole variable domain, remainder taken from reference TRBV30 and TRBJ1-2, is SQTIHQWPATLVQPVGSPLSLECTVEGTSNPNLYWYRQAAGRGLQLLFYSVGIGQISSEVPQNLSASRPQDRQFILSSKKLLLSDSGFYLCASGQGGGYTFGSGTRLTVV.

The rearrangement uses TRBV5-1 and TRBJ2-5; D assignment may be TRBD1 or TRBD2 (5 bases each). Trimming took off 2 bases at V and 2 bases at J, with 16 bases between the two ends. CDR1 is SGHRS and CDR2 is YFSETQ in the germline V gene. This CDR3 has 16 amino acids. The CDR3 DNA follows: TGCGCCAGCAGCTTCGAGGGTTCCGGGGCTCAAGAGACCCAGTACTTC. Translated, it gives CASSFEGSGAQETQYF.

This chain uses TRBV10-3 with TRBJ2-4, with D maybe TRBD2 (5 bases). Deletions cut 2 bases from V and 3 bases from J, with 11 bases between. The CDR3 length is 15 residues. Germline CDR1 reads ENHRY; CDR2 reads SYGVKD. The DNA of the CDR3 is TGTGCCATCAGTGAGGAGGGCTTGGGCAAAAACATTCAGTACTTC. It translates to CAISEEGLGKNIQYF.

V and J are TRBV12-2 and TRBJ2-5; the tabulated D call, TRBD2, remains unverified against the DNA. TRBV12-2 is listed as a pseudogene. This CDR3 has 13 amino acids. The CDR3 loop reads CASRTRGEETQYF. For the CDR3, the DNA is TGTGCAAGTCGCACGCGGGGGGAAGAGACCCAGTACTTC.

The CDR3 DNA follows: TGTGCCAGCAGTTCCCCGGGGACCCCCCCGGAGACCCAGTACTTC. It specifies CASSSPGTPPETQYF. The J gene is TRBJ2-5, the V gene TRBV7-9; D is perhaps TRBD1 or TRBD2 (5 bases each). V was cut by 6 bases and J by 5 bases, with 19 bases left in between. This CDR3 comprises 15 residues. Germline V gene sequence: CDR1 SEHNR, CDR2 FQNEAQ (reference sequence).

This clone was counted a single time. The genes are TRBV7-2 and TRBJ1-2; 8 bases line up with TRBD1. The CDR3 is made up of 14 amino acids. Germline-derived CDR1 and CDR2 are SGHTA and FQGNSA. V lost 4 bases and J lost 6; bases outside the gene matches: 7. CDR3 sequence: CASSWGPGGDGYTF. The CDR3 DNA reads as TGTGCCAGCAGCTGGGGGCCAGGGGGCGATGGCTACACCTTC.

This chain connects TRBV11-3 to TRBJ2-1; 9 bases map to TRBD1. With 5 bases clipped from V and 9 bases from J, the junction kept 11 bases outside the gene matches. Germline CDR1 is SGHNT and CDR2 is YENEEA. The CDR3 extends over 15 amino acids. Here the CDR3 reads CASSEPGTGSTEQFF. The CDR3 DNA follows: TGTGCCAGCAGCGAGCCCGGGACAGGGTCGACTGAGCAGTTCTTC.

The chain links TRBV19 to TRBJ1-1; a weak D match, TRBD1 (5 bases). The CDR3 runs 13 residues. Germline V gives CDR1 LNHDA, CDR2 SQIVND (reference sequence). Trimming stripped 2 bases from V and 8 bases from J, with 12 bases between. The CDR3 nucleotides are TGTGCCAGTAGTATATGGGGCAGGGTGGAAGCTTTCTTT. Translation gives CASSIWGRVEAFF. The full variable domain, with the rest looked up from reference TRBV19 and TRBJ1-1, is DGGITQSPKYLFRKEGQNVTLSCEQNLNHDAMYWYRQDPGQGLRLIYYSQIVNDFQKGDIAEGYSVSREKKESFPLTVTSAQKNPTAFYLCASSIWGRVEAFFGQGTRLTVV.

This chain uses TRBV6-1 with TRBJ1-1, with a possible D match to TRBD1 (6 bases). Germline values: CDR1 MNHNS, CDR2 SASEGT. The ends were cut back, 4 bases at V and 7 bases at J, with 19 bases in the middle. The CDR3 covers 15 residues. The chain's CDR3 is CASSGGQAKSFEAFF. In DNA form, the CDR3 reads TGTGCCAGCAGTGGGGGACAAGCTAAAAGTTTTGAAGCTTTCTTT.

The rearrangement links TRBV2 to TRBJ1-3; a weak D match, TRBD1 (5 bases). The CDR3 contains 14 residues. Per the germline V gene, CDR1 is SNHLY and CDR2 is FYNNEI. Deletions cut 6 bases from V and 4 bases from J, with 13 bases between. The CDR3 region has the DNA TGTGCCAGCAGCATAGGCCGGGGGGGAAACACCATATATTTT. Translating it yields CASSIGRGGNTIYF.

DNA of the CDR3: TGTGCCAGCAGCTCTAGCGGGGAGACCCAGTACTTC. Encoded protein: CASSSSGETQYF. This rearrangement joins TRBV6-6 to TRBJ2-5; TRBD2 aligns across 8 bases. J gave up 5 bases and V 6 bases, and 2 bases lay outside the gene matches. CDR3 length equals 12 residues. Germline values: CDR1 MNHNY, CDR2 SVGAGI (reference sequence).

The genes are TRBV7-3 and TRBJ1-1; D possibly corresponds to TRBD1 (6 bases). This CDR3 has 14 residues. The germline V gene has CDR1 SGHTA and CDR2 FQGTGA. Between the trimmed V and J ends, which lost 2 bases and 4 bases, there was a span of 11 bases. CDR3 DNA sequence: TGTGCCAGCAGCTTAGGAGGGGGAGGCACTGAAGCTTTCTTT. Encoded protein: CASSLGGGGTEAFF.

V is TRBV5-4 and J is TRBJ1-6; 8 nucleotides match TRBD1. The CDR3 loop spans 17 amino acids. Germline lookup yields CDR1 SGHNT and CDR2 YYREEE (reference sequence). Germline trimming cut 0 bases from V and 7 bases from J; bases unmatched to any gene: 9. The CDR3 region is CASSLGDLRDRNSPLHF. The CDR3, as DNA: TGTGCCAGCAGCTTGGGCGACCTTCGGGACAGGAATTCACCCCTCCACTTT.

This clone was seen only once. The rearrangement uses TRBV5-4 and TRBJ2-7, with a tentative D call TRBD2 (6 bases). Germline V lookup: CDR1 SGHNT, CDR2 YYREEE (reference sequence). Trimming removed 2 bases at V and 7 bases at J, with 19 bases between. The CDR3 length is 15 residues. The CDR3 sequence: CASSLLGEANREQYF. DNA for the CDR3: TGTGCCAGCAGCTTACTCGGGGAGGCGAATAGGGAGCAGTACTTC.

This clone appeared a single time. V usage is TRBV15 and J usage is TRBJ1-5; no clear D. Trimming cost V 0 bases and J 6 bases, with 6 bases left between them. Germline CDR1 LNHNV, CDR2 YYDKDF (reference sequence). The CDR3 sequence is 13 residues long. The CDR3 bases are TGTGCCACCAGCAGAGAGGGTGGTCAGCCCCAGCATTTT. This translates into CATSREGGQPQHF.

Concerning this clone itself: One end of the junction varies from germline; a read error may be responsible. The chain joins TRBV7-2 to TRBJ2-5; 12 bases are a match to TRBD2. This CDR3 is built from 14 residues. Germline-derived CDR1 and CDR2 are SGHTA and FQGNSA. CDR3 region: CASSLAGGLETQYF. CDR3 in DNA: TGTGCCAGCAGCCTAGCGGGGGGGCTAGAGACCCAGTACTTC.

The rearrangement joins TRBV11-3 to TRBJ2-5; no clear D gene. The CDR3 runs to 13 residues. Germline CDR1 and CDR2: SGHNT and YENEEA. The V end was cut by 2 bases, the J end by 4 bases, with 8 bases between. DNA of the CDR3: TGTGCCAGCAGCTTAAAGGGTGGAGAGACCCAGTACTTC. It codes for CASSLKGGETQYF.

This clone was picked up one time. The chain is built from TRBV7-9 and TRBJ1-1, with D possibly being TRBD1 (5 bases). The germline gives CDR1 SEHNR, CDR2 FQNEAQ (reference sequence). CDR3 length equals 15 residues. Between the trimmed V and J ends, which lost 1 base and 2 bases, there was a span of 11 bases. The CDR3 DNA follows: TGTGCCAGCAGCTTAGGCGACAGAACAAACACTGAAGCTTTCTTT. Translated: CASSLGDRTNTEAFF.

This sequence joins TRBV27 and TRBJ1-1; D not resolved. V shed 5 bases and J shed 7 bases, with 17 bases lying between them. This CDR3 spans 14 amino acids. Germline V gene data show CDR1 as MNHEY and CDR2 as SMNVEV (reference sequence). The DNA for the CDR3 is TGTGCCAGCAGTCCCAGCAGCAGGCTGGGTGAAGCTTTCTTT. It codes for CASSPSSRLGEAFF.

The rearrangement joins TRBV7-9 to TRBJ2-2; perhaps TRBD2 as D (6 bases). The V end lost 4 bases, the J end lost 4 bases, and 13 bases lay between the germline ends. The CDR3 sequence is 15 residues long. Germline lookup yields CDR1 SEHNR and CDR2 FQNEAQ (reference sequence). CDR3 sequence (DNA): TGTGCCAGCAGCTCTATAAAGGAGGGCACCGGGGAGCTGTTTTTT. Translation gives CASSSIKEGTGELFF. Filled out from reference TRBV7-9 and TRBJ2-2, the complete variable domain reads DTGVSQNPRHKITKRGQNVTFRCDPISEHNRLYWYRQTLGQGPEFLTYFQNEAQLEKSRLLSDRFSAERPKGSFSTLEIQRTEQGDSAMYLCASSSIKEGTGELFFGEGSRLTVL.

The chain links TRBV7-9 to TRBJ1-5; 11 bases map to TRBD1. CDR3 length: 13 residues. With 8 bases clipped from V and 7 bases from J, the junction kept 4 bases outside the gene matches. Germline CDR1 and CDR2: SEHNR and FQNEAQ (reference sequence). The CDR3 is CASGQGAGQPQHF. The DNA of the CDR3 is TGTGCCAGCGGACAGGGGGCAGGACAGCCCCAGCATTTT.

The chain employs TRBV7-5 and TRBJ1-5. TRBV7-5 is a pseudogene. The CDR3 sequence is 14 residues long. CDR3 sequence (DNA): TGTGTCAGAAGCTTAGTTTGCATAAATCAGCCCCAGCATTTT. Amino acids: CVRSLVCINQPQHF.

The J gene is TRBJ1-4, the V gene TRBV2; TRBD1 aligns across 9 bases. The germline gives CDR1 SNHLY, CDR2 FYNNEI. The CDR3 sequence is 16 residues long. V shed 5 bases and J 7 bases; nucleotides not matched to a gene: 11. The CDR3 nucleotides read TGTGCCAGCAGTCCGGGACAGGGAACCTGGGGTGAAAAACTGTTTTTT. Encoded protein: CASSPGQGTWGEKLFF.

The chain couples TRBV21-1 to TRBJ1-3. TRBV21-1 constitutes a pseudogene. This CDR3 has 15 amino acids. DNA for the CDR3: TGTGCCAGCAGCAAAGAGGGCAACCTTGGAAACACCATATATTTT. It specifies CASSKEGNLGNTIYF.

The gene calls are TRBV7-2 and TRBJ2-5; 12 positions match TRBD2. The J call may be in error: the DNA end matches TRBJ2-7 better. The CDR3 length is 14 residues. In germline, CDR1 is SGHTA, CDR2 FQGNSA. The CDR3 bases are TGTGCCAGCAGCCTACTAGCGGGGGGCTACGAGCAGTACTTC. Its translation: CASSLLAGGYEQYF.